This TCR beta chain was sequenced during a study of blood T cell repertoires in COVID-19. Looking at the study overall: Specimens from acute and convalescent COVID-19 originated in the United States, Italy and Spain. The analysed material was cDNA or gDNA that came from T cells, B-cell-depleted T cells, or PBMCs.

Here immunoSEQ multiplex PCR was the method, and the copy in TCRdb shows in-frame clones only, minus some. The table includes tens of thousands of clones, roughly 87% detected once. From germline, CDR1 is MNHEY and CDR2 SVGAGI. The trim removed 6 bases at V and 2 bases at J, leaving 5 bases unmatched. This CDR3 comprises 14 residues. This clone occurred once. The sequenced material came from peripheral blood. The rearrangement joins TRBV6-5 to TRBJ2-7; TRBD2 aligns across 9 bases. The TCR originated in a man aged 35 to 55 with COVID-19, enrolled during active disease. In nucleotides, the CDR3 is TGTGCCAGCAGGCCCGGGACTAGCACCTACGAGCAGTACTTC. It encodes CASRPGTSTYEQYF.